A single sample is the source of the 7 T cell receptor beta chains below, sequenced in a study of spatial heterogeneity in lung cancer. Whole-study results and caveats: Tumors with more nonsynonymous mutations had more expanded intratumoral alpha and beta TCRs.

TCRdb ran MiXCR on the 5' RACE reads and lists one entry per CDR3 protein. The sample includes some 1,200 distinct CDR3 sequences, about 15% of them seen just once. Documented time point: sample taken at primary tumor resection. These receptors' antigens are unknown. The material sequenced was lung tumor tissue, taken at surgery. These TCRs come from a female donor with early-stage non-small cell lung cancer.

This clonotype was counted only a few times. This beta chain is a stray sequence in a library constructed for alpha chains; its clone size is not meaningful. The chain joins TRBV3-1 to TRBJ2-5, with D uncertain. The V end was cut by 0 bases, the J end by 4 bases, with 6 bases between. The CDR3 is 13 residues long. CDR1 and CDR2 (germline): LGHDT, YNNKEL (reference sequence). The CDR3 DNA follows: TGTGCCAGCAGCCAAGAAGTCAGAGAGACCCAGTACTTC. Its protein product is CASSQEVRETQYF.

This clonotype was seen only a few times. Because this beta chain is a stray read in a library intended to capture alpha chains, its abundance should not be given much weight. The chain is built from TRBV27 and TRBJ2-1; the match to TRBD2 covers 14 bases. The germline V gene has CDR1 MNHEY and CDR2 SMNVEV (reference sequence). The length of the CDR3 is 15 residues. V trimming: 5 bases; J trimming: 7 bases; junction bases outside the gene matches: 4. The DNA for the CDR3 is TGTGCCAGCAGTCCCAGGACTAGCGGGAGGAATGAGCAGTTCTTC. Translating it yields CASSPRTSGRNEQFF.

This clonotype has a handful of counts. The library was designed around alpha chains, so this beta chain is a stray read whose abundance carries little weight. The chain is built from TRBV4-3 and TRBJ2-3, with 8 bases matching TRBD2. J gave up 4 bases and V 1 base, and 13 bases lay outside the gene matches. Germline V lookup: CDR1 LGHNA, CDR2 YSLEER. This CDR3 has 18 residues. CDR3 DNA sequence: TGCGCCAGCAGCCAAGTTCCGGGGACTAGGAGTCAGGCAGATACGCAGTATTTT. Its protein product is CASSQVPGTRSQADTQYF.

Within the sample, this clonotype is large. This beta chain slipped into a library made for alpha chains as a stray read, so its size is not meaningful. The chain has TRBV5-4 and TRBJ2-3, with D tentatively TRBD2 (5 bases). The germline V gene has CDR1 SGHNT and CDR2 YYREEE (reference sequence). Trimming removed 0 bases at V and 9 bases at J, with 14 bases between. The length of the CDR3 is 14 residues. CDR3 DNA sequence: TGTGCCAGCAGCTTGGACTATAACAGAGGGACGCAGTATTTT. This gives the protein CASSLDYNRGTQYF.

This clonotype was seen a few times. This beta chain represents an off-target read in a library built for alpha chains; its size is of limited meaning. The rearrangement uses TRBV7-2 and TRBJ2-1, with 10 positions matching TRBD2. The CDR3 is 14 residues long. V lost 5 bases and J lost 6; bases outside the gene matches: 4. Germline V lookup: CDR1 SGHTA, CDR2 FQGNSA. The CDR3 DNA sequence: TGTGCCAGCAGCCGGACTAGCGGTCCCAATGAGCAGTTCTTC. Protein: CASSRTSGPNEQFF.

In this sample, this clonotype is large. Since it is a stray read in a library aimed at alpha chains, this beta chain has a size that is not meaningful. The chain uses TRBV7-9 and TRBJ2-1, with 9 bases that match TRBD1. The CDR3 sequence is 15 residues long. Germline V CDR1 and CDR2: SEHNR, FQNEAQ (reference sequence). V lost 3 bases, J lost 5 bases, and 5 bases stayed unmatched. Here the CDR3 reads CASSFWTGAHNEQFF. The CDR3 nucleotides read TGTGCCAGCAGCTTTTGGACAGGGGCCCACAATGAGCAGTTCTTC. Together with reference TRBV7-9 and TRBJ2-1, the CDR3 gives the full variable domain: DTGVSQNPRHKITKRGQNVTFRCDPISEHNRLYWYRQTLGQGPEFLTYFQNEAQLEKSRLLSDRFSAERPKGSFSTLEIQRTEQGDSAMYLCASSFWTGAHNEQFFGPGTRLTVL.

This clonotype is large by share. Because this beta chain is a stray read in a library intended to capture alpha chains, its abundance should not be given much weight. The V gene is TRBV6-2 or TRBV6-3, the J gene TRBJ2-2, with 7 nucleotides matching TRBD1. Germline V gene data show CDR1 as MNHEY and CDR2 as SVGEGT. This CDR3 has 13 residues. V was pared by 5 bases and J by 3 bases, with 0 bases of the junction left unmatched. The CDR3 DNA is TGTGCCAGCAGTGGACAGGACACCGGGGAGCTGTTTTTT. It specifies CASSGQDTGELFF.